This TCR beta chain was sequenced in a study of T cell responses to AZD1222 COVID-19 vaccine. V lost 6 bases to trimming and J lost 5 bases, with 13 bases between them. Germline V gene data show CDR1 as SNHLY and CDR2 as FYNNEI. The CDR3 runs 13 residues. Sequenced by immunoSEQ multiplex PCR; TCRdb stores in-frame clones only, minus some. There are around 110,000 clones in the sample; roughly nine tenths occur only once, and approximately 3.1% lies in the top ten. Turning to this clone: Other nucleotide sequences in the sample specify the same CDR3.

The source of this sequence is an adult in good health. This specimen was peripheral blood, taken on day 0 of AZD1222 vaccination. The J gene is TRBJ1-1, the V gene TRBV2, with D possibly matching TRBD1 (5 bases). The CDR3 nucleotides are TGTGCCAGCAGCCGGGAGGGGTGGACTGAAGCTTTCTTT. Translated, it gives CASSREGWTEAFF.